One and the same sample provided the 5 T cell receptor beta chains below, sequenced in a study of Ad26.COV2.S vaccination and SARS-CoV-2 variants. TCRdb's copy holds only in-frame clones and misses some; the assay was immunoSEQ multiplex PCR. The sample includes more than 150,000 clones, roughly 87% of them seen just once. Here the sequenced sample was peripheral blood, taken after recovery from COVID-19. These receptors were taken from a human donor who had recovered from COVID-19.

This clone was counted a single time. The chain has TRBV15 and TRBJ1-2; no clear D gene. Trimming shortened V by 7 bases and J by 0 bases, and 12 bases separated the two germline ends. This CDR3 has 14 amino acids. The germline V gene has CDR1 LNHNV and CDR2 YYDKDF (reference sequence). CDR3 nucleotide sequence: TGTGCCACCACTACCGGATTCACTAACTATGGCTACACCTTC. Protein sequence: CATTTGFTNYGYTF. Complete variable domain (other parts from reference TRBV15 and TRBJ1-2): DAMVIQNPRYQVTQFGKPVTLSCSQTLNHNVMYWYQQKSSQAPKLLFHYYDKDFNNEADTPDNFQSRRPNTSFCFLDIRSPGLGDTAMYLCATTTGFTNYGYTFGSGTRLTVV.

J is TRBJ1-6 and V is TRBV9; TRBD1 might be the D (5 bases). CDR1 is SGDLS and CDR2 is YYNGEE in the germline V gene. Trimming stripped 2 bases from V and 7 bases from J, with 10 bases between. The CDR3 length is 14 residues. The CDR3 DNA reads as TGTGCCAGCAGCGTCAGGGACTTCAATTCACCCCTCCACTTT. It yields the protein CASSVRDFNSPLHF.

This rearrangement joins TRBV19 to TRBJ2-7, with 11 bases matching TRBD1. V was clipped by 5 bases and J by 4 bases; unmatched bases: 10. This CDR3 has 16 amino acids. Germline V gives CDR1 LNHDA, CDR2 SQIVND (reference sequence). As DNA, the CDR3 is TGTGCCAGTAGTGAAGATCCCGGGACAGGGGGATACGAGCAGTACTTC. Translation gives CASSEDPGTGGYEQYF.

The chain links TRBV5-4 to TRBJ1-1, with 8 bases that match TRBD1. The CDR3 length is 16 residues. Germline trimming cut 0 bases from V and 4 bases from J; bases unmatched to any gene: 8. CDR1 and CDR2 from the germline V gene are SGHNT and YYREEE (reference sequence). The CDR3 coding sequence is TGTGCCAGCAGCTTGGTTCAGGGGGCGCTGGGCACTGAAGCTTTCTTT. This translates into CASSLVQGALGTEAFF.

V is TRBV9 and J is TRBJ1-3; D unclear. CDR1 and CDR2 (germline): SGDLS, YYNGEE. The CDR3 has 16 residues. V was shortened by 3 bases and J by 0 bases, with 13 bases between the two germline ends. In nucleotides, the CDR3 is TGTGCCAGCAGCGACACCGGGCCGATCTCTGGAAACACCATATATTTT. Translating it yields CASSDTGPISGNTIYF.